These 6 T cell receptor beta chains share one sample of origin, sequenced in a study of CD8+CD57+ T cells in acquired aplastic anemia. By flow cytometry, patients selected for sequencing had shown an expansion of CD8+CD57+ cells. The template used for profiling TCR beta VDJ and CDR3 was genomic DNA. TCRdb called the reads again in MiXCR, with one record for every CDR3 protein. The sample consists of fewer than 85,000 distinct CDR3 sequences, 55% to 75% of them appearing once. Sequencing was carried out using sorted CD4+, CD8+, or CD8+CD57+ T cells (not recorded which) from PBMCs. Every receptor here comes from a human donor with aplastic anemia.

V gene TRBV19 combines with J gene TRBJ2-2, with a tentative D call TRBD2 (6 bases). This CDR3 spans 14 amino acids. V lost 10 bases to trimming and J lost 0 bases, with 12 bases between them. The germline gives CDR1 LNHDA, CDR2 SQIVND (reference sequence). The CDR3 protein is CATTGGANTGELFF. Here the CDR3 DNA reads TGTGCCACAACCGGCGGGGCGAACACCGGGGAGCTGTTTTTT.

CDR3 in amino acids: CASSGPGLPGAWETQYF. The CDR3 DNA reads TGCGCCAGCAGTGGTCCCGGACTTCCCGGGGCTTGGGAGACCCAGTACTTC. The chain links TRBV10-1 to TRBJ2-5, with D possibly being TRBD1 or TRBD2 (5 bases each). CDR3 length equals 17 residues. V gave up 4 bases and J gave up 5 bases, with 23 bases separating them. CDR1 and CDR2 (germline): WNHNN, SYGVQD (reference sequence).

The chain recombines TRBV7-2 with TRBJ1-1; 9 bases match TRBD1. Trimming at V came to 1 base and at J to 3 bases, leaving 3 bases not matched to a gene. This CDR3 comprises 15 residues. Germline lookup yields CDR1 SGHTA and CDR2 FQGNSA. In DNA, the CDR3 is TGTGCCAGCAGCTTAGTCGGACAGGGGTACACTGAAGCTTTCTTT. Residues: CASSLVGQGYTEAFF.

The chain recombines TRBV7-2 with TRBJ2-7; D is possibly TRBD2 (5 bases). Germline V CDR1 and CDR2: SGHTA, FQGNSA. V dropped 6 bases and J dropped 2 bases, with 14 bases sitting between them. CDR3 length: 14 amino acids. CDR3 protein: CASSPGSLAYEQYF. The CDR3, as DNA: TGTGCCAGCAGTCCGGGGTCTTTGGCCTACGAGCAGTACTTC. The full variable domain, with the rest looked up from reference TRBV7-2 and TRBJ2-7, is GAGVSQSPSNKVTEKGKDVELRCDPISGHTALYWYRQSLGQGLEFLIYFQGNSAPDKSGLPSDRFSAERTGGSVSTLTIQRTQQEDSAVYLCASSPGSLAYEQYFGPGTRLTVT.

The CDR3 spells CATKDRANEQFF. The DNA of the CDR3 is TGTGCCACCAAGGACAGGGCAAATGAGCAGTTCTTC. The genes are TRBV24-1 and TRBJ2-1, with 8 positions matching TRBD1. The germline V gene encodes CDR1 KGHDR and CDR2 SFDVKD. The ends lost 8 bases at V and 7 bases at J; junction bases unmatched: 3. CDR3 size: 12 residues.

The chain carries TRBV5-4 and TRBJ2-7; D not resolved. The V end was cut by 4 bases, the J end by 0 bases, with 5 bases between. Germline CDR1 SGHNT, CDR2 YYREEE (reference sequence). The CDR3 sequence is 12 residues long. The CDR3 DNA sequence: TGTGCCAGCAGCACACCCTCCTACGAGCAGTACTTC. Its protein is CASSTPSYEQYF.